Below, 17 T cell receptor beta chains from the same sample are listed, as sequenced in a study of shared T cell receptors in the human thymus. Assay: immunoSEQ multiplex PCR; the TCRdb copy retains only in-frame clones and omits some. The sample yields fewer than 700,000 clones, approximately 88% seen once. This sample was also put to use in a study of human thymus T cells.

Sequencing used thymocytes. The receptors were gathered from a boy under two years old with a congenital heart defect.

V gene TRBV6-1 combines with J gene TRBJ2-1, with TRBD2 identical over 12 bases. The junction had 6 bases not matched to a gene; V was cut back by 7 bases and J by 5 bases. The CDR3 contains 15 residues. The germline V gene has CDR1 MNHNS and CDR2 SASEGT. The CDR3 loop reads CASIPSGRVDNEQFF. The CDR3 coding sequence is TGTGCCAGCATCCCTAGCGGGAGGGTTGACAATGAGCAGTTCTTC.

The chain combines TRBV2 with TRBJ2-3; D is unclear. Germline V gene sequence: CDR1 SNHLY, CDR2 FYNNEI. The ends were cut back, 5 bases at V and 1 base at J, with 10 bases in the middle. The length of the CDR3 is 14 residues. The CDR3 DNA follows: TGTGCCAGCAGTCGCCGACTCGGCACAGATACGCAGTATTTT. Its protein is CASSRRLGTDTQYF.

The chain employs TRBV19 and TRBJ1-1; no firm D call. This CDR3 is built from 12 residues. The germline gives CDR1 LNHDA, CDR2 SQIVND (reference sequence). Deletions cut 7 bases from V and 11 bases from J, with 17 bases between. The CDR3 reads CASKARGRRAFF. The CDR3 DNA follows: TGTGCCAGTAAGGCAAGAGGGCGGAGGGCTTTCTTT. Looking up the rest from reference TRBV19 and TRBJ1-1 gives the full variable domain: DGGITQSPKYLFRKEGQNVTLSCEQNLNHDAMYWYRQDPGQGLRLIYYSQIVNDFQKGDIAEGYSVSREKKESFPLTVTSAQKNPTAFYLCASKARGRRAFFGQGTRLTVV.

The rearrangement uses TRBV30 and TRBJ1-1; TRBD1 might be the D (6 bases). Trimming stripped 3 bases from V and 0 bases from J, with 26 bases between. Germline-derived CDR1 and CDR2 are GTSNPN and SVGIG (reference sequence). CDR3 size: 19 residues. This chain's CDR3 is CAWSRVLGDTNHMNTEAFF. The CDR3 nucleotides read TGTGCCTGGAGCAGGGTTCTAGGGGACACCAACCACATGAACACTGAAGCTTTCTTT. Full variable domain (missing parts from reference TRBV30 and TRBJ1-1): SQTIHQWPATLVQPVGSPLSLECTVEGTSNPNLYWYRQAAGRGLQLLFYSVGIGQISSEVPQNLSASRPQDRQFILSSKKLLLSDSGFYLCAWSRVLGDTNHMNTEAFFGQGTRLTVV.

This chain joins TRBV27 and TRBJ2-3; unclear D gene. Per the germline V gene, CDR1 is MNHEY and CDR2 is SMNVEV (reference sequence). This CDR3 comprises 12 residues. V gave up 2 bases and J gave up 5 bases, with 5 bases separating them. Written as DNA, the CDR3 is TGTGCCAGCAGTTTACTAGGAGATACGCAGTATTTT. This translates into CASSLLGDTQYF.

The chain is built from TRBV5-1 and TRBJ2-1, with 10 bases identical to TRBD2. The CDR3 is 21 amino acids. Germline CDR1 is SGHRS and CDR2 is YFSETQ. The V segment lost 4 bases and the J segment 1 base; nucleotides outside the gene matches: 20. The CDR3 loop is CASSHSRGDSGRLLSYNEQFF. The CDR3 DNA reads as TGCGCCAGCAGCCATAGCAGGGGAGATAGCGGGAGGCTATTATCCTACAATGAGCAGTTCTTC.

The rearrangement joins TRBV6-1 to TRBJ2-5; 9 positions match TRBD2. Germline-derived CDR1 and CDR2 are MNHNS and SASEGT. Trimming took 1 base from V and 5 from J; bases not matched to a gene: 8. CDR3 length: 16 amino acids. DNA of the CDR3: TGTGCCAGCAGTGAAGTCCTAGCGGGATCGAGGGAGACCCAGTACTTC. Amino acid sequence: CASSEVLAGSRETQYF.

This clone was recorded only once. The chain recombines TRBV28 with TRBJ1-5; no definite D call. V was shortened by 7 bases and J by 3 bases, with 13 bases between the two germline ends. Germline values: CDR1 MDHEN, CDR2 SYDVKM. This CDR3 region has 14 residues. The CDR3 sequence: CASTAVRDNQPQHF. CDR3 sequence (DNA): TGTGCCAGCACCGCCGTCCGCGACAATCAGCCCCAGCATTTT.

Of note for this clone: The junction and the germline gene differ at one end; a read error may be behind it. This chain uses TRBV11-2 with TRBJ1-1, with D possibly matching TRBD1 (6 bases). The CDR3 contains 17 residues. Germline V gives CDR1 SGHAT, CDR2 FQNNGV. The CDR3 spells CASSLCPGEMVKTEAFF. Here the CDR3 DNA reads TGTGCCAGCAGCTTGTGCCCAGGGGAAATGGTGAAGACTGAAGCTTTCTTT.

The chain recombines TRBV11-2 with TRBJ2-7; 12 bases align to TRBD2. Germline V gene data show CDR1 as SGHAT and CDR2 as FQNNGV. There are 16 residues in the CDR3. The ends lost 3 bases at V and 4 bases at J; junction bases unmatched: 7. CDR3 sequence reads: CASSFRLAGDLYEQYF. The DNA of the CDR3 is TGTGCCAGCAGCTTCCGACTAGCGGGAGATCTATACGAGCAGTACTTC.

This clone was recorded once. V is TRBV27 and J is TRBJ2-1, with TRBD2 matching over 7 bases. Germline V gene data show CDR1 as MNHEY and CDR2 as SMNVEV (reference sequence). V trimming: 2 bases; J trimming: 0 bases; junction bases outside the gene matches: 1. The CDR3 is made up of 15 amino acids. Written as DNA, the CDR3 is TGTGCCAGCAGTTTACGCGGGAGCTCCTACAATGAGCAGTTCTTC. Its translation is CASSLRGSSYNEQFF.

V is TRBV7-9 and J is TRBJ2-3, with a weak D call TRBD1 (6 bases). The CDR3 contains 18 residues. V was trimmed by 0 bases and J by 3 bases, leaving 19 bases between them. The V gene's germline CDR1 is SEHNR and CDR2 FQNEAQ (reference sequence). CDR3 residues: CASSLAGVARGHTDTQYF. The CDR3 coding sequence is TGTGCCAGCAGCTTAGCGGGAGTAGCCCGGGGACATACAGATACGCAGTATTTT.

This clone was seen more than once but under ten times. V usage is TRBV7-9 and J usage is TRBJ2-7, with TRBD2 matching 7 bases. CDR3 length: 17 residues. Germline CDR1 is SEHNR and CDR2 is FQNEAQ (reference sequence). V was clipped by 1 base and J by 1 base; unmatched bases: 10. The CDR3 region has the DNA TGTGCCAGCAGCTTAGGGCGGGCCAGGGAGGGGTCCTACGAGCAGTACTTC. Protein sequence: CASSLGRAREGSYEQYF.

This clone was found a few times. The chain is built from TRBV4-3 and TRBJ2-5; 9 bases map to TRBD2. The ends lost 3 bases at V and 4 bases at J; junction bases unmatched: 6. The germline gives CDR1 LGHNA, CDR2 YSLEER. This CDR3 spans 15 amino acids. Written as DNA, the CDR3 is TGCGCCAGCAGCCAGGTTAGCGGGAGTCGAGAGACCCAGTACTTC. It codes for CASSQVSGSRETQYF.

This CDR3 reads CASSFSGRDGEQFF. CDR3 in DNA: TGTGCCAGCAGCTTTAGCGGGAGGGATGGTGAGCAGTTCTTC. The chain employs TRBV11-3 and TRBJ2-1; 11 bases line up with TRBD2. Germline assignment: CDR1 SGHNT and CDR2 YENEEA. The length of the CDR3 is 14 residues. The junction had 4 bases not matched to a gene; V was cut back by 3 bases and J by 9 bases.

The V call is TRBV6-1, the J call TRBJ2-1; tentative D call: TRBD1 (5 bases). CDR1 and CDR2 (germline): MNHNS, SASEGT. V gave up 6 bases and J gave up 4 bases, with 13 bases separating them. This CDR3 comprises 14 residues. For the CDR3, the DNA is TGTGCCAGCAGGGAGCAGGGCCGGTACAATGAGCAGTTCTTC. Amino acid sequence: CASREQGRYNEQFF.

For the CDR3, the DNA is TGTGCCAGCACCCTAGAGCCTTCGAGGGGGCGCGTGGATACGCAGTATTTT. Translation: CASTLEPSRGRVDTQYF. The V call is TRBV27, the J call TRBJ2-3, with 7 bases that match TRBD1. Unmatched junction bases numbered 19, after V lost 7 bases and J lost 6 bases. CDR3 size: 17 residues. Germline-derived CDR1 and CDR2 are MNHEY and SMNVEV (reference sequence).